These 9 T cell receptor beta chains were all obtained from the same sample, sequenced in a study of radiotherapy plus CTLA-4 blockade in lung cancer. Here immunoSEQ multiplex PCR was the method, and the copy in TCRdb shows in-frame clones only, minus some. This table has tens of thousands of clones, around 76% appearing once. The sequences come from peripheral blood, collected from a patient treated with radiotherapy plus ipilimumab. These TCRs come from a human donor with non-small cell lung cancer who had a partial response to radiotherapy plus ipilimumab. Some clones in this sample may be carry-over from other donors' samples.

This clone has only one observation. The chain recombines TRBV5-1 with TRBJ2-3; 15 positions agree with TRBD2. This CDR3 comprises 18 residues. Trimming at V came to 0 bases and at J to 5 bases, leaving 7 bases not matched to a gene. Germline values: CDR1 SGHRS, CDR2 YFSETQ. The CDR3 region has the DNA TGCGCCAGCAGCTTGGCAAGTCGGACTAGCGGGGGGGGAGATACGCAGTATTTT. This gives the protein CASSLASRTSGGGDTQYF.

The chain uses TRBV7-3 and TRBJ2-7; 12 bases are a match to TRBD2. The V gene end was trimmed by 5 bases and the J gene end by 6 bases; junction bases not matched to a gene: 2. From germline, CDR1 is SGHTA and CDR2 FQGTGA. The CDR3 contains 13 residues. Written as DNA, the CDR3 is TGTGCCAGCAGCGGGGGACTAGCGGGCGAGCAGTACTTC. It yields the protein CASSGGLAGEQYF.

The V call is TRBV4-1, the J call TRBJ1-5; D not certain. This CDR3 has 13 residues. Trimming took 0 bases from V and 5 from J, leaving 5 bases between them. Per germline, CDR1 MGHRA and CDR2 YSYEKL. CDR3 residues: CASSQEYDQPQHF. The DNA of the CDR3 is TGCGCCAGCAGCCAAGAATATGATCAGCCCCAGCATTTT.

The rearrangement links TRBV4-1 to TRBJ2-2, with 7 bases lining up with TRBD2. CDR1 MGHRA and CDR2 YSYEKL come from the germline V gene. Trimming at V came to 5 bases and at J to 8 bases, leaving 5 bases not matched to a gene. This CDR3 spans 13 amino acids. CDR3 region: CASSAGRGGELFF. The CDR3 DNA sequence: TGCGCCAGCAGCGCAGGGCGGGGGGGGGAGCTGTTTTTT.

This chain joins TRBV29-1 and TRBJ1-5, with D possibly matching TRBD1 (6 bases). The CDR3 is 15 amino acids. Trimming took 6 bases from V and 7 from J, leaving 22 bases between them. Germline lookup yields CDR1 SQVTM and CDR2 ANQGSEA. The DNA of the CDR3 is TGCAGCGTCACCATAGGGGGGGCTAAGGGGCAGCCCCAGCATTTT. Its protein product is CSVTIGGAKGQPQHF.

This clone was observed a handful of times. The chain couples TRBV19 to TRBJ1-5, with 9 bases lining up with TRBD1. CDR3 length equals 15 residues. V trimming: 5 bases; J trimming: 3 bases; junction bases outside the gene matches: 5. CDR1 LNHDA and CDR2 SQIVND come from the germline V gene (reference sequence). CDR3 DNA: TGTGCCAGTAGTTATGACAGGGGGACCAATCAGCCCCAGCATTTT. Protein: CASSYDRGTNQPQHF.

This clone was observed once. CDR3 coding DNA: TGTGCCAGCAGACTAGCGGGGGATTTGGAGACCCAGTACTTC. Its translation is CASRLAGDLETQYF. The rearrangement uses TRBV6-5 and TRBJ2-5; 11 bases align to TRBD2. This CDR3 region has 14 residues. Germline CDR1 is MNHEY and CDR2 is SVGAGI. V trimming: 6 bases; J trimming: 5 bases; junction bases outside the gene matches: 5.

The genes are TRBV4-2 and TRBJ1-4; D perhaps matches TRBD1 (5 bases). The ends were cut back, 3 bases at V and 5 bases at J, with 13 bases in the middle. Germline assignment: CDR1 LGHNA and CDR2 YNFKEQ. The CDR3 is 15 residues long. The CDR3 is CASSQPGLGNEKLFF. The CDR3, as DNA: TGTGCCAGCAGCCAGCCGGGACTCGGAAATGAAAAACTGTTTTTT.

The chain employs TRBV6-1 and TRBJ1-1; tentative D call: TRBD1 (5 bases). Germline V gene data show CDR1 as MNHNS and CDR2 as SASEGT. The ends were cut back, 5 bases at V and 4 bases at J, with 14 bases in the middle. The length of the CDR3 is 14 residues. CDR3 nucleotide sequence: TGTGCCAGCAGTACACAGGCGACGGTCACTGAAGCTTTCTTT. Translated, it gives CASSTQATVTEAFF.